The source of this T cell receptor beta chain is a study of blood T cell repertoires in COVID-19. Study-wide background: There were acute and convalescent COVID-19 samples, and they came from the United States, Italy and Spain. PBMCs, B-cell-depleted T cells, or T cells provided the cDNA or gDNA that made up the material.

Original handling: Nucleated cell number was recorded as an estimate derived from reference gene primer amplification. The method was immunoSEQ multiplex PCR; TCRdb's version includes in-frame clones alone and lacks a portion of them. V and J calls and clone size come straight from that table; D and trimming were deduced from the DNA. The sample yields about 210,000 clones, about four fifths seen once. Enrolment of Seattle patients took place during active infection, and they were followed longitudinally. This CDR3 region has 16 residues. The ends lost 1 base at V and 0 bases at J; junction bases unmatched: 2.

The chain has TRBV23-1 and TRBJ1-2; 10 nucleotides line up with TRBD1. TRBV23-1 is known as an ORF, though its function is uncertain. What was sequenced was peripheral blood. The sequence derives from a woman in her sixties with COVID-19, enrolled during active disease. CDR3 loop: CASSQCGTGANYGYTF. The CDR3 nucleotides are TGCGCCAGCAGTCAATGTGGGACAGGGGCTAACTATGGCTACACCTTC.